One and the same sample provided the 14 T cell receptor beta chains below, sequenced in a study of OX40 agonist ivuxolimab in advanced cancers. Produced via immunoSEQ multiplex PCR; TCRdb's table is partial and in-frame only. The table records nearly 80,000 clones, 90% of them present only once. Material: CD4+ or CD8+ T cells sorted from blood, obtained in a trial of the OX40 agonist ivuxolimab. These receptors originate from an adult with an advanced solid tumor such as melanoma, head and neck, liver or kidney cancer.

The chain couples TRBV6-1 to TRBJ1-2; a weak D match, TRBD1 (6 bases). Trimming took off 6 bases at V and 4 bases at J, with 15 bases between the two ends. Germline V gene lookup returns CDR1 MNHNS and CDR2 SASEGT. There are 14 residues in the CDR3. The CDR3, as DNA: TGTGCCAGCAGATGGGACACCCAGGGCTATGGCTACACCTTC. It encodes CASRWDTQGYGYTF.

The V and J genes are TRBV9 and TRBJ1-1; 12 bases match TRBD1. Germline values: CDR1 SGDLS, CDR2 YYNGEE. The V and J ends lost 4 bases and 6 bases, in that order; junction bases with no gene match: 7. This CDR3 contains 15 residues. CDR3 in DNA: TGTGCCAGCAGCCTAACCGGGACAGGGGGCTCTGAAGCTTTCTTT. This gives the protein CASSLTGTGGSEAFF.

The chain uses TRBV5-4 and TRBJ2-7; 9 nucleotides agree with TRBD2. V was clipped by 3 bases and J by 5 bases; unmatched bases: 6. The CDR3 is 14 amino acids. Per germline, CDR1 SGHNT and CDR2 YYREEE (reference sequence). The CDR3 is CASSSGTSIHEQYV. CDR3 coding DNA: TGTGCCAGCAGCTCCGGGACTAGCATCCACGAGCAGTACGTC.

This clone has only a few counts. The V and J genes are TRBV21-1 and TRBJ1-1. TRBV21-1 is given as a pseudogene. This CDR3 contains 16 residues. The CDR3 loop is CASSVQGGSMNTEAFF. The DNA of the CDR3 is TGTGCCAGCAGCGTCCAGGGGGGGAGCATGAACACTGAAGCTTTCTTT.

The chain links TRBV27 to TRBJ1-4; 7 positions agree with TRBD1. Germline lookup yields CDR1 MNHEY and CDR2 SMNVEV (reference sequence). V trimming: 3 bases; J trimming: 8 bases; junction bases outside the gene matches: 6. This CDR3 is 14 amino acids long. The CDR3 coding sequence is TGTGCCAGCAGTTTTTCCGGGACAGTAGAAAAACTGTTTTTT. It encodes CASSFSGTVEKLFF. Filled out from reference TRBV27 and TRBJ1-4, the complete variable domain reads EAQVTQNPRYLITVTGKKLTVTCSQNMNHEYMSWYRQDPGLGLRQIYYSMNVEVTDKGDVPEGYKVSRKEKRNFPLILESPSPNQTSLYFCASSFSGTVEKLFFGSGTQLSVL.

The chain is built from TRBV5-1 and TRBJ2-3, with TRBD2 as a possible D gene (5 bases). The CDR3 is 15 amino acids. Trimming took 4 bases from V and 0 from J, leaving 12 bases between them. Germline V lookup: CDR1 SGHRS, CDR2 YFSETQ. The CDR3 region has the DNA TGCGCCAGCAGCCCGGATAGGACTAGCACAGATACGCAGTATTTT. Protein product: CASSPDRTSTDTQYF.

The chain is built from TRBV6-4 and TRBJ1-2, with D possibly being TRBD1 (6 bases). CDR3 length equals 15 residues. Trimming removed 0 bases from V and 5 bases from J, with 13 bases in between. Germline V gene sequence: CDR1 MRHNA, CDR2 SNTAGT. In DNA form, the CDR3 reads TGTGCCAGCAGTGACTCTTCCAGGGGTGGTTATGGCTACACCTTC. Its protein is CASSDSSRGGYGYTF.

The chain links TRBV6-1 to TRBJ2-7, with 9 nucleotides matching TRBD1. This CDR3 is 16 amino acids long. Unmatched junction bases numbered 7, after V lost 4 bases and J lost 0 bases. From germline, CDR1 is MNHNS and CDR2 SASEGT. In DNA, the CDR3 is TGTGCCAGCAGTGCGCCGTTGGGACAGGGCTCCTACGAGCAGTACGTC. It specifies CASSAPLGQGSYEQYV.

V is TRBV5-4 and J is TRBJ2-3; no clear D gene. CDR1 and CDR2 from the germline V gene are SGHNT and YYREEE (reference sequence). The CDR3 has 15 residues. The V end was cut by 0 bases, the J end by 4 bases, with 12 bases between. CDR3 protein: CASSLGGSMADTQYF. The CDR3, as DNA: TGTGCCAGCAGCTTGGGCGGCTCTATGGCAGATACGCAGTATTTT.

This chain links TRBV18 with TRBJ2-7; 9 bases agree with TRBD1. CDR1 KGHSH and CDR2 LQKENI come from the germline V gene. The V gene end was trimmed by 3 bases and the J gene end by 6 bases; junction bases not matched to a gene: 9. This CDR3 has 15 residues. CDR3 region: CASSPGTGRISEQYF. In DNA form, the CDR3 reads TGTGCCAGCTCACCCGGGACAGGGAGGATTTCCGAGCAGTACTTC. The whole variable domain, remainder taken from reference TRBV18 and TRBJ2-7, is NAGVMQNPRHLVRRRGQEARLRCSPMKGHSHVYWYRQLPEEGLKFMVYLQKENIIDESGMPKERFSAEFPKEGPSILRIQQVVRGDSAAYFCASSPGTGRISEQYFGPGTRLTVT.

V gene TRBV4-1 combines with J gene TRBJ1-5; no definite D call. There are 16 residues in the CDR3. V was clipped by 1 base and J by 5 bases, with 15 bases between them. The germline V gene encodes CDR1 MGHRA and CDR2 YSYEKL. The CDR3 DNA reads as TGCGCCAGCAGCCAAGGTCGGTTTCGTACCGATCAGCCCCAGCATTTT. It codes for CASSQGRFRTDQPQHF.

The chain has TRBV14 and TRBJ2-1, with D hard to call. The CDR3 has 16 residues. Trimming left V 3 bases short and J 0 bases short, with 12 bases between. Looked up from germline, CDR1 is SGHDN and CDR2 is FVKESK. CDR3 nucleotide sequence: TGTGCCAGCAGCCAGCAACGGATGATCTCCTACAATGAGCAGTTCTTC. Residues: CASSQQRMISYNEQFF.

CDR3 DNA sequence: TGCGCCAGCAGCTACCAAGGGGGCGAATTGGAGACCCAGTACTTC. Its translation: CASSYQGGELETQYF. The chain joins TRBV5-1 to TRBJ2-5, with 7 bases lining up with TRBD1. Looked up from germline, CDR1 is SGHRS and CDR2 is YFSETQ. V shed 3 bases, J shed 5 bases, and the junction held 10 bases outside the gene matches. The CDR3 is 15 amino acids.

This chain connects TRBV5-1 to TRBJ2-7, with D possibly being TRBD2 (6 bases). Germline loops: CDR1 SGHRS, CDR2 YFSETQ. This CDR3 contains 14 residues. Trimming left V 3 bases short and J 2 bases short, with 12 bases between. The CDR3 DNA reads as TGCGCCAGCAGCTGGGGCACGGGGGCCTACGAGCAGTACTTC. Its protein is CASSWGTGAYEQYF.